Here is one T cell receptor beta chain with its context. This clonotype was observed many times. Its antigen remains unidentified. Qualities for individual bases were not recorded, and no much larger clone is one base off. This entry comes from a study of T cells in Graves' hyperthyroidism and ophthalmopathy (dated by TCRdb to the late 2010s). With respect to the entire study: Peripheral blood samples were taken at initial diagnosis, before any treatment was given. To identify distinguishing TCR V-J signatures, a discovery cohort of about 100 patients was used, comprising some 45 with Graves' ophthalmopathy and roughly 60 with stable Graves' hyperthyroidism. The paper describes TCR Vbeta CDR3 sequencing of some 130 peripheral blood samples, made up of 40 to 45 ophthalmopathy patients, 70 to 75 hyperthyroidism patients and some 17 progressor patients. The 100 or so discovery patients were randomly divided into training and test sets at a 7:3 ratio. In about six Graves' hyperthyroidism patients, the study also compared T-cell repertoires from thyroid tissue with T-cell repertoires from blood. Following sampling, methimazole starting at 30 mg daily was given to hyperthyroidism patients, and high-dose intravenous methylprednisolone was given to ophthalmopathy patients. Prospective prediction of ophthalmopathy was tested in an independent validation cohort consisting of 18 to 20 hyperthyroidism patients and approximately 16 patients who later progressed to ophthalmopathy.

TCR beta CDR3 regions were amplified from RNA transcripts. The first round of RT-PCR for the TCR CDR3 was performed with the HTBI primer set and the Qiagen OneStep RT-PCR kit. Libraries were constructed in a second round of multiplex PCR, after which size selection and purification were carried out. Sequencing of the libraries was done on an Illumina HiSeq2000 using paired-end 100 bp reads. In the original analysis: SOAPnuke was used to process the raw data, throwing out any read that contained adapters or uncalled bases, had a mean Phred below 15, or lacked an exact constant-primer or identifier match. COPE v1.2.5 was used to merge the high-quality paired reads, and each unique nucleotide sequence was defined as a clonotype. Clonotypes were aligned to IMGT TRBV, TRBD and TRBJ reference segments using MiTCR v1.1. The analysis included only V-J combinations with a frequency above 0.0001, which together covered roughly 99% of the repertoires. The TCS score was defined as the ratio of F50 (clonal expansion) to E x V (chaos), calculated using BLOSUM62-based TCRdist between CDR3 peptides within each V-J. Welch's t-statistics and random forest reduced around 510 V-J features to fewer than 15, which were used in a naive Bayes classifier (R e1071). TCRdb handled the public reads itself, with Q25 trimming in fastp and clone calling in MiXCR, and kept productive beta chains. Under each unique CDR3 protein, matching rows form one entry showing the most common genes and DNA. The V and J calls were not made by the authors but by TCRdb's processing. Across this sample there are about 400,000 distinct CDR3 sequences, with approximately 15% seen only once. The ten largest clones take up around a third of the sample.

Graves' hyperthyroidism was defined as stable when no progression to ophthalmopathy occurred over 18 months of follow-up. The hyperthyroidism patients were between 18 and 65 years old and newly diagnosed, with a disease duration of less than 2 months. Patients with uncontrolled infections, other autoimmune diseases, pregnancy or lactation were excluded. Diagnoses were based on clinical symptoms, serum thyroxine and TRAb, thyroid ultrasound and orbital computed tomography. PBMCs were isolated from 7.5 to 10 ml of fresh peripheral blood by Ficoll-Paque density gradient centrifugation. Trizol reagent was used to extract total RNA, and RNA quality was then checked on an Agilent 2100 Bioanalyzer. Study-wide conclusions, independent of this receptor: A 13 V-J signature model separated ophthalmopathy from stable hyperthyroidism, with roughly 88% sensitivity and 81.08% specificity in cross-validation and 80%/75% in testing. During validation, the model predicted progression to ophthalmopathy a median of about 6.3 months ahead of onset, with roughly 65% sensitivity and 72% to 80% specificity. Most expanded thyroid clonotypes (frequency above 0.001) were also detected in blood, a finding suggesting that blood repertoires may reflect thyroid immune responses. No statistical method was used to fix the sample size in advance, and group allocation was not hidden from the investigators.

Sequencing was performed on blood. This TCR came from a woman in her twenties or thirties with Graves' hyperthyroidism.

The sequence in DNA is TGTGCCAGCTCAGCGGGACTAGCGGACCACAATGAGCAGTTCTTC. It codes for CASSAGLADHNEQFF. This chain joins TRBV18 to TRBJ2-1, with 11 bases in between that match TRBD2. Unmatched junction bases come to 5, with V trimmed by 5 bases and J by 5 bases. From a lookup of the germline V gene, CDR1 and CDR2 are KGHSH and LQKENI. The CDR3 has 15 amino acids, counting the end cysteine and phenylalanine. Solely the CDR3 DNA is kept, with 45 bases framed from the first base.